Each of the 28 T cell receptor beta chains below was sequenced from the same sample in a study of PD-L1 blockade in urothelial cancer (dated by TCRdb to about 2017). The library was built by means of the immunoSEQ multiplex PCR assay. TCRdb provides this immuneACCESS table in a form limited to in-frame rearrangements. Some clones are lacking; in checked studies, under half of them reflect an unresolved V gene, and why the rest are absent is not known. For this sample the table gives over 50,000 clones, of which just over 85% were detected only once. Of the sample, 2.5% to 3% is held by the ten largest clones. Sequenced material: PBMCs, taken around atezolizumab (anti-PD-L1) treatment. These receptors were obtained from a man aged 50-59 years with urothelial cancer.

The CDR3 sequence is CASSLNTGPDTQYF. The CDR3 DNA reads as TGTGCCAGCAGCCTGAACACAGGGCCAGATACGCAGTATTTT. This chain links TRBV5-4 with TRBJ2-3; TRBD1 might be the D (6 bases). V lost 4 bases, J lost 4 bases, and 13 bases lay in between. The CDR3 extends over 14 amino acids. The germline CDR1 and CDR2 sequences are SGHNT and YYREEE (reference sequence).

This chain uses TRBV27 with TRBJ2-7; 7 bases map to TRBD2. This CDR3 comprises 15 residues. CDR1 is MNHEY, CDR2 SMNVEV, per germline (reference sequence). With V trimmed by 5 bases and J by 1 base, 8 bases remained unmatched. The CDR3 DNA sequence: TGTGCCAGCAGTGGCCTCTCTAGCGGATCCTACGAGCAGTACTTC. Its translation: CASSGLSSGSYEQYF.

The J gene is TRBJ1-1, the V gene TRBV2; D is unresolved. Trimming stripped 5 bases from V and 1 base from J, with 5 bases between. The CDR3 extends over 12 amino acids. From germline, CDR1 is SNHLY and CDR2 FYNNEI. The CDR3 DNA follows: TGTGCCAGCAGTTTCGGGAACACTGAAGCTTTCTTT. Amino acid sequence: CASSFGNTEAFF.

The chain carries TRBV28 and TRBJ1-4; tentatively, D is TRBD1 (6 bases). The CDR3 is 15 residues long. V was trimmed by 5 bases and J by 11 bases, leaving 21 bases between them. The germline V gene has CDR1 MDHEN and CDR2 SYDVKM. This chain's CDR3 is CASSPPGALLGKLFF. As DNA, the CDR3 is TGTGCCAGCAGTCCCCCAGGGGCCTTGCTGGGGAAACTGTTTTTT.

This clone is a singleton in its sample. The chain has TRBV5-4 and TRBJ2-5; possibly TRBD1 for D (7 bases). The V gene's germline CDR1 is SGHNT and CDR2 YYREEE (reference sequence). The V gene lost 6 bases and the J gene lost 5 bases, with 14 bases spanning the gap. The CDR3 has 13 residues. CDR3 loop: CASTRDSGETQYF. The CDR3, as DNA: TGTGCCAGCACCCGGGACAGCGGGGAGACCCAGTACTTC.

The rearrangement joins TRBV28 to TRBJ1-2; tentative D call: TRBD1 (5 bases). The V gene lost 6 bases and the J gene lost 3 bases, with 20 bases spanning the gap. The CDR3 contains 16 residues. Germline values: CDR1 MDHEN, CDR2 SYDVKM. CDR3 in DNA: TGTGCCAGCAGGACTGGGGGGGGGTCTGGGGACTATGGCTACACCTTC. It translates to CASRTGGGSGDYGYTF.

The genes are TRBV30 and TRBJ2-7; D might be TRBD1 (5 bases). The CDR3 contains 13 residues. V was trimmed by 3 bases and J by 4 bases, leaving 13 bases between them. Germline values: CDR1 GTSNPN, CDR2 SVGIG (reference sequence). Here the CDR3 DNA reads TGTGCCTGGAGAGACCCAGGGTATTACGAGCAGTACTTC. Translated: CAWRDPGYYEQYF. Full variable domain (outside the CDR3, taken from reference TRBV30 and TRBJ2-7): SQTIHQWPATLVQPVGSPLSLECTVEGTSNPNLYWYRQAAGRGLQLLFYSVGIGQISSEVPQNLSASRPQDRQFILSSKKLLLSDSGFYLCAWRDPGYYEQYFGPGTRLTVT.

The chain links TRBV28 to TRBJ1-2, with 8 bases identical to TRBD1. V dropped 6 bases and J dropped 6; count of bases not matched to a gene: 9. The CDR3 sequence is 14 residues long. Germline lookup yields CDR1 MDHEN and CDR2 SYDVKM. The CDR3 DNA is TGTGCCAGCAGCCCCCAGACAGGGGTACATGGCTACACCTTC. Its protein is CASSPQTGVHGYTF.

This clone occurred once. The CDR3 DNA reads as TGTGCCAGCGGGGCGGGTACTAGCGGGCATGAGCAGTTCTTC. Encoded protein: CASGAGTSGHEQFF. The V call is TRBV5-6, the J call TRBJ2-1; 9 positions agree with TRBD2. Per germline, CDR1 SGHDT and CDR2 YYEEEE. Germline trimming cut 7 bases from V and 8 bases from J; bases unmatched to any gene: 10. The CDR3 is made up of 14 amino acids.

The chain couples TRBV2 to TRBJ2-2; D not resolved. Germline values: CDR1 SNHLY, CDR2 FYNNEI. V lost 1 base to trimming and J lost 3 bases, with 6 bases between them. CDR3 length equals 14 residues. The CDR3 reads CASSEGSYTGELFF. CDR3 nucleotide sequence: TGTGCCAGCAGTGAAGGCAGTTACACCGGGGAGCTGTTTTTT.

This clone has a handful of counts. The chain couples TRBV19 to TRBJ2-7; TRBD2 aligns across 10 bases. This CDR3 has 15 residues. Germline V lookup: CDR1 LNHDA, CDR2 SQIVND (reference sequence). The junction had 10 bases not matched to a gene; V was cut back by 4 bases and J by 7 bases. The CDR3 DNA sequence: TGTGCCAGTAGTAGGGCTAGCGGGAGCCTCGAGGAGCAGTACTTC. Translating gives CASSRASGSLEEQYF.

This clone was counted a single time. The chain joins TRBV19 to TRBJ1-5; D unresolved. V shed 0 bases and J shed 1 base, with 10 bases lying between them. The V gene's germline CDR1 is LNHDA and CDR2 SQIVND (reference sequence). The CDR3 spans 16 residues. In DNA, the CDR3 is TGTGCCAGTAGTATAGATAGGACTTACAGCAATCAGCCCCAGCATTTT. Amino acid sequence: CASSIDRTYSNQPQHF.

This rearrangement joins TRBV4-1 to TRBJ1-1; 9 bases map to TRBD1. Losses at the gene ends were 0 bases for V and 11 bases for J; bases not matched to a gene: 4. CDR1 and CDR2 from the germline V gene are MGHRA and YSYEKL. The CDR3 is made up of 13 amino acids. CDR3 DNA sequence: TGCGCCAGCAGCCAAGAACAGGGGGCGATGGCTTTCTTT. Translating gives CASSQEQGAMAFF.

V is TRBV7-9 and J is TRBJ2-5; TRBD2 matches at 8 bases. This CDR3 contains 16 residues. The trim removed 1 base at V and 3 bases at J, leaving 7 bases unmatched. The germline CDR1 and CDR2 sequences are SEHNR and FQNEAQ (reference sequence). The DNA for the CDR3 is TGTGCCAGCAGCTTAGGCTTAGCGGGAACTGAAGAGACCCAGTACTTC. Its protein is CASSLGLAGTEETQYF. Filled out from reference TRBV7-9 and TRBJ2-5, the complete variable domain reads DTGVSQNPRHKITKRGQNVTFRCDPISEHNRLYWYRQTLGQGPEFLTYFQNEAQLEKSRLLSDRFSAERPKGSFSTLEIQRTEQGDSAMYLCASSLGLAGTEETQYFGPGTRLLVL.

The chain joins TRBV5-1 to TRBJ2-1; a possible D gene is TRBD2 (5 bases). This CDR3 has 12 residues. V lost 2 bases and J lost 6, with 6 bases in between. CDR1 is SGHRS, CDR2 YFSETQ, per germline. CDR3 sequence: CASSLGGNEQFF. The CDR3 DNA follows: TGCGCCAGCAGCTTAGGAGGCAATGAGCAGTTCTTC.

CDR3 protein: CSVGEGHRSYF. CDR3 in DNA: TGCAGCGTTGGGGAGGGGCACCGGTCGTACTTC. The gene calls are TRBV29-1 and TRBJ2-7; TRBD2 matches 7 bases. CDR1 SQVTM and CDR2 ANQGSEA come from the germline V gene. The CDR3 loop spans 11 amino acids. Unmatched junction bases numbered 9, after V lost 4 bases and J lost 12 bases.

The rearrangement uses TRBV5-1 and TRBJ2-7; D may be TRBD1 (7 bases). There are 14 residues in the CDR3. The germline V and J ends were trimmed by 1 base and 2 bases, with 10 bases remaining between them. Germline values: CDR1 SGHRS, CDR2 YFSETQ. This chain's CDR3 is CASSLTGEAYEQYF. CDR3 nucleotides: TGCGCCAGCAGCTTGACAGGGGAGGCCTACGAGCAGTACTTC.

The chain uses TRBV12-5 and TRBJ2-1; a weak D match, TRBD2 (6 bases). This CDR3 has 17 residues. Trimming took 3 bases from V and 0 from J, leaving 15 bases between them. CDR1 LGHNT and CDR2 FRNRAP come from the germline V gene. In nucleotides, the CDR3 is TGTGCTAGTGGTTTTACTTATAGCGGTAGCTCCTACAATGAGCAGTTCTTC. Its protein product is CASGFTYSGSSYNEQFF. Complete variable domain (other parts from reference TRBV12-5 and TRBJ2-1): DARVTQTPRHKVTEMGQEVTMRCQPILGHNTVFWYRQTMMQGLELLAYFRNRAPLDDSGMPKDRFSAEMPDATLATLKIQPSEPRDSAVYFCASGFTYSGSSYNEQFFGPGTRLTVL.

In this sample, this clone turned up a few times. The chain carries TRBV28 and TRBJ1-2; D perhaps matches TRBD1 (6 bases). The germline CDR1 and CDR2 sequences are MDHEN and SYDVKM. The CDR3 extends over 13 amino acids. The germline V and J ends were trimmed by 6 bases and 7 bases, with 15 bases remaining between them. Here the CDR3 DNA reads TGTGCCAGCAGCTCGGCAGGGGTCTCTGGCTACACCTTC. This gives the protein CASSSAGVSGYTF.

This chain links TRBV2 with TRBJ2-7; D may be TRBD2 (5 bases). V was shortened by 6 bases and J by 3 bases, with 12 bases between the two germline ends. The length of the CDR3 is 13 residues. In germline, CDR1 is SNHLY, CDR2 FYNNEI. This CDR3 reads CASSHQDFYEQYF. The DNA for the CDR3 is TGTGCCAGCAGCCACCAGGACTTCTACGAGCAGTACTTC.

Written as DNA, the CDR3 is TGTGCCAGCAGTTACGGGGGGAGGGGCCGCAACGAGCAGTACTTC. Translated, it gives CASSYGGRGRNEQYF. The gene calls are TRBV6-6 and TRBJ2-7; 7 bases match TRBD2. CDR1 MNHNY and CDR2 SVGAGI come from the germline V gene (reference sequence). The ends lost 2 bases at V and 5 bases at J; junction bases unmatched: 9. The CDR3 runs 15 residues.

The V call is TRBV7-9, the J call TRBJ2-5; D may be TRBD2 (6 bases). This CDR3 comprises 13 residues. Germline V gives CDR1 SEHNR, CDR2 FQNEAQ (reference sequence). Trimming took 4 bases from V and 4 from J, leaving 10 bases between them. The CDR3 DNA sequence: TGTGCCAGCAGCTCCCGGGGAGGAGAGACCCAGTACTTC. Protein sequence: CASSSRGGETQYF.

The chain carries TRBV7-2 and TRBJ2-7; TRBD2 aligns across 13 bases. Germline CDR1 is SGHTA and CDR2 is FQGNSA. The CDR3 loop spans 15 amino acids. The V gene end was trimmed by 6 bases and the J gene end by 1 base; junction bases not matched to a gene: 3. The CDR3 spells CASSRLAGGSYEQYF. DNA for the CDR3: TGTGCCAGCAGTAGACTAGCGGGAGGTTCCTACGAGCAGTACTTC. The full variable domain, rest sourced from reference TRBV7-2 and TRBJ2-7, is GAGVSQSPSNKVTEKGKDVELRCDPISGHTALYWYRQSLGQGLEFLIYFQGNSAPDKSGLPSDRFSAERTGGSVSTLTIQRTQQEDSAVYLCASSRLAGGSYEQYFGPGTRLTVT.

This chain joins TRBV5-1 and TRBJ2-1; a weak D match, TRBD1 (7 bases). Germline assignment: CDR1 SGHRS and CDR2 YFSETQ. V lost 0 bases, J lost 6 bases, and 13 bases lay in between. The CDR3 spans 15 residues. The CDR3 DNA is TGCGCCAGCAGCTTGGCCGGGCAGGGGGGCAATGAGCAGTTCTTC. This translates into CASSLAGQGGNEQFF.

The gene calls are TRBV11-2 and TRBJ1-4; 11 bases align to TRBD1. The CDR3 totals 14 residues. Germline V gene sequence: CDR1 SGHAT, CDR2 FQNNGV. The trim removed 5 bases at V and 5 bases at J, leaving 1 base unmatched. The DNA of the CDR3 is TGTGCCAGCAGCGGGACAGGGGGGAATGAAAAACTGTTTTTT. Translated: CASSGTGGNEKLFF. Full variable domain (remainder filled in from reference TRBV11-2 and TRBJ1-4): EAGVAQSPRYKIIEKRQSVAFWCNPISGHATLYWYQQILGQGPKLLIQFQNNGVVDDSQLPKDRFSAERLKGVDSTLKIQPAKLEDSAVYLCASSGTGGNEKLFFGSGTQLSVL.

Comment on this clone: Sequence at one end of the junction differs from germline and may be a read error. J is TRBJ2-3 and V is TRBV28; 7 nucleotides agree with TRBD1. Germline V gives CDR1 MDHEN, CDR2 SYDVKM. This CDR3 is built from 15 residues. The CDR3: CASSLWTGSTDTQYF. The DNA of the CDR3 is TGTGCCAGCAGTCTATGGACAGGTTCCACAGATACGCAGTATTTT.

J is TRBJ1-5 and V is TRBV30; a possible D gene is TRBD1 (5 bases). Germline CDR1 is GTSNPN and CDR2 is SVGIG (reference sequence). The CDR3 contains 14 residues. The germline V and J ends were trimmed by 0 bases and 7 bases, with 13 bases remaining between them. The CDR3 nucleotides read TGTGCCTGGAGTGTAGAAAGGGGAAGGCAGCCCCAGCATTTT. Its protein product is CAWSVERGRQPQHF.

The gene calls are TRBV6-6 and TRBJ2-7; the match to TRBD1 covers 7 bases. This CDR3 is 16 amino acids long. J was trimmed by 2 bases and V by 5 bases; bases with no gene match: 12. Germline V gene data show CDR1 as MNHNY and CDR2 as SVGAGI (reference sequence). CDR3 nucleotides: TGTGCCAGCAGTCCCCGAACCGGGACAGAGACCTACGAGCAGTACTTC. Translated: CASSPRTGTETYEQYF.